This T cell receptor (beta chain) derives from a study of CD8 T cells in ankylosing spondylitis. The V gene lost 6 bases and the J gene lost 6 bases, with 17 bases spanning the gap. The CDR3 has 15 residues. Germline-derived CDR1 and CDR2 are SGHTA and FQGNSA. Study findings and constraints: As reported, disease-linked clones showed significant enrichment in matched ankylosing spondylitis synovial fluid. A TCR beta motif of about 8 highly homologous variants seemed to mark ankylosing spondylitis blood. In the blood and synovial fluid of reactive arthritis, some motif variants had been previously reported.

This clonotype was recorded many times. Its specificity is not known. Library preparation for TCR beta used quantitative 5'-RACE with molecular barcodes. In TCRdb, the 5' RACE reads were re-called with MiXCR into one record per CDR3 protein. The sample includes about 220,000 distinct CDR3 sequences, over 9.5% of them seen just once. Sequenced sample: blood, either unsorted or a sorted T cell fraction (not recorded which). The chain has TRBV7-2 and TRBJ1-4, with D maybe TRBD1 (5 bases). The source is a male donor with ankylosing spondylitis or in good health (not recorded which). In nucleotides, the CDR3 is TGTGCCAGCAGAAATGCGGGGGTTTTAGATGAAAAACTGTTTTTT. This codes for CASRNAGVLDEKLFF.